The clone carrying this T cell receptor beta chain was counted between two and nine times. The antigen remains unidentified. This entry comes from a study of response to subunit inactivated influenza vaccine. General study findings and limits: Authors suggested few new T cells are recruited by each seasonal influenza vaccination.

The germline V gene encodes CDR1 SGHAT and CDR2 FQDESV (reference sequence). The CDR3 is 16 amino acids. With V trimmed by 6 bases and J by 6 bases, 9 bases remained unmatched. Using its own MiXCR run on the RT-PCR reads, TCRdb lists one record per CDR3 protein. The data contain about 520,000 distinct CDR3 sequences, 6% to 9% of them seen just once; the ten biggest clones take up 10% to 15%. The chain uses TRBV11-1 and TRBJ2-2, with TRBD1 matching over 11 bases. The receptor was derived from a man aged 50-75 years who received an inactivated influenza vaccine. The sample in question was PBMCs from blood, obtained roughly 24 months after vaccination. The DNA for the CDR3 is TGTGCCAGCAGGGATCTCGGGGACAGGGGGGCCGGGGAGCTGTTTTTT. Protein product: CASRDLGDRGAGELFF.